This T cell receptor (beta chain) was identified during a study of CD8 T cells in ankylosing spondylitis. Study-wide points: Some of the motif variants had earlier been found in reactive arthritis patients' fluid and blood. Eight or nine highly homologous variants formed a TCR beta motif that appeared characteristic of ankylosing spondylitis blood. Disease-linked clones bore a CD8+ phenotype and were relatively rare in peripheral blood.

Quantitative barcoded 5'-RACE was used to prepare TCR beta libraries. Using its own MiXCR run on the 5' RACE reads, TCRdb lists one record per CDR3 protein. This table holds under 150,000 distinct CDR3 sequences, 15% to 20% found once. Trimming removed 2 bases at V and 1 base at J, with 8 bases between. The CDR3 is 14 residues long. Germline CDR1 is DFQATT and CDR2 is SNEGSKA (reference sequence). A note on this clonotype: Its antigen is not identified.

Sequencing was carried out using blood, either unsorted or a sorted T cell fraction (not recorded which). The J gene is TRBJ2-2, the V gene TRBV20-1; TRBD1 is a possible D gene (6 bases). The sequence was collected from a male donor with ankylosing spondylitis. Here the CDR3 reads CSARTQGNTGELFF. As DNA, the CDR3 is TGCAGTGCTAGAACACAGGGGAACACCGGGGAGCTGTTTTTT.